This T cell receptor beta chain was recovered during a study of blood T cell repertoires in COVID-19. Germline values: CDR1 SGHRS, CDR2 YFSETQ. There are 15 residues in the CDR3. The germline V and J ends were trimmed by 4 bases and 0 bases, with 10 bases remaining between them. How the authors handled the data: From reference gene primer amplification, estimates of nucleated cell counts were derived. This table comes from immunoSEQ multiplex PCR, and its TCRdb copy is limited to in-frame clones, with some not included. V, J and clone size are taken as reported in that table, and D and trimming were inferred from the DNA itself. Among about 120,000 clones listed, about four fifths were seen once.

The sequenced sample consisted of peripheral blood. The V call is TRBV5-1, the J call TRBJ2-2, with D perhaps TRBD2 (6 bases). The TCR originated in a human donor in a cohort sampled during active COVID-19. DNA of the CDR3: TGCGCCAGCAGCAGGGACTGGGCGAACACCGGGGAGCTGTTTTTT. Its protein is CASSRDWANTGELFF.